This T cell receptor beta chain stems from a study of shared clonotypes between healthy human individuals. For the study at large: There were three CD4 naive, three CD4 memory, two CD8 naive and one CD8 memory plates per donor.

CD8 cells regarded as naive lacked CD45RO, were positively chosen for CCR7, and omitted terminally differentiated effector memory CD45RA+ cells. The assay was immunoSEQ multiplex PCR, and TCRdb's table has in-frame clones only and misses some. The sample lists approximately 840,000 clones, about 97% occurring once. Study-wide results and limits: Estimated richness values were generally larger in naive subsets than in memory subsets. Non-shared clonotypes were found to have lower generation probabilities than the clonotypes that were shared by all four of the sorted-subset donors. A few donors had about 5% of their naive CD4 clonotypes in common.

The V gene lost 6 bases and the J gene lost 3 bases, with 15 bases spanning the gap. Germline CDR1 ENHRY, CDR2 SYGVKD. The CDR3 is 14 residues long. About this clone itself: Its antigen is not known.

The rearrangement links TRBV10-3 to TRBJ2-7; D is perhaps TRBD1 or TRBD2 (5 bases each). The sequencing input was naive CD8+ T cells sorted from blood. This receptor was identified in a young man in good health. CDR3 loop: CAIRGEGELYEQYF. DNA of the CDR3: TGTGCCATCAGGGGGGAAGGGGAGCTCTACGAGCAGTACTTC.